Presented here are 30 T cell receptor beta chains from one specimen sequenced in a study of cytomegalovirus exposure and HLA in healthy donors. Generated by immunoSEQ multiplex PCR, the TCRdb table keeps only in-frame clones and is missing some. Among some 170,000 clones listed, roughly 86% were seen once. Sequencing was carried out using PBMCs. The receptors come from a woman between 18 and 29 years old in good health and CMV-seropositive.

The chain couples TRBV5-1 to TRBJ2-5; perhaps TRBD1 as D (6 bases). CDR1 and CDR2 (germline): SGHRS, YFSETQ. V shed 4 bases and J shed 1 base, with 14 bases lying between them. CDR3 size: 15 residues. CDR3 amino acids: CASSRDRPFQETQYF. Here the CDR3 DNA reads TGCGCCAGCAGCCGAGACAGGCCGTTCCAAGAGACCCAGTACTTC. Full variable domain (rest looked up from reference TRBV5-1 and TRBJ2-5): KAGVTQTPRYLIKTRGQQVTLSCSPISGHRSVSWYQQTPGQGLQFLFEYFSETQRNKGNFPGRFSGRQFSNSRSEMNVSTLELGDSALYLCASSRDRPFQETQYFGPGTRLLVL.

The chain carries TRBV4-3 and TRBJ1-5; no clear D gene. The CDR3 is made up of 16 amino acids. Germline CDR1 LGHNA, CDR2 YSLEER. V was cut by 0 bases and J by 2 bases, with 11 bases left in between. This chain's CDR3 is CASSQDTGGGNQPQHF. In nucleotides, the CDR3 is TGCGCCAGCAGCCAAGATACGGGAGGAGGCAATCAGCCCCAGCATTTT.

In DNA, the CDR3 is TGTGCCAGCAGCTTTAGTCTCGAGTTCAATCAGCCCCAGCATTTT. Its translation: CASSFSLEFNQPQHF. The rearrangement links TRBV28 to TRBJ1-5, with D hard to call. Germline V gives CDR1 MDHEN, CDR2 SYDVKM. CDR3 size: 15 residues. Trimming shortened V by 6 bases and J by 3 bases, and 15 bases separated the two germline ends.

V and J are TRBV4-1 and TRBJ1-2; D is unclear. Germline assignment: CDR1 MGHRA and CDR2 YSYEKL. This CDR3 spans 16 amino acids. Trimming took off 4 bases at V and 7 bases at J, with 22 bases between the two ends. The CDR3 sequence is CASSRILIGVLVGYTF. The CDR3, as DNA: TGCGCCAGCAGCCGCATCCTGATCGGCGTCCTAGTTGGCTACACCTTC.

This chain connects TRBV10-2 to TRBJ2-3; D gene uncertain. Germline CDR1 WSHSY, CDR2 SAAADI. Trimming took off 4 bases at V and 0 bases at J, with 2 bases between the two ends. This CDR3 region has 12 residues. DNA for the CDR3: TGCGCCAGCAGTGCTAGCACAGATACGCAGTATTTT. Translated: CASSASTDTQYF.

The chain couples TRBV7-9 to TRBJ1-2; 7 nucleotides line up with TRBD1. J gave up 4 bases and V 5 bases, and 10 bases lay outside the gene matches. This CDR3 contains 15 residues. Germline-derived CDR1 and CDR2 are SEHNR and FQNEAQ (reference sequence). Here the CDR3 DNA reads TGTGCCAGCAGCCCAGGAGGGGGCTTAGGCTATGGCTACACCTTC. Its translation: CASSPGGGLGYGYTF.

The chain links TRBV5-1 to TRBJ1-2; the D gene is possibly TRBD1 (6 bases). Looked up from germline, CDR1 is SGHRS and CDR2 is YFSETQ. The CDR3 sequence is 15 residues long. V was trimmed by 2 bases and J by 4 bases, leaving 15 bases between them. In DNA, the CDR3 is TGCGCCAGCAGCTTCAGGGGACCCCTCGGCTATGGCTACACCTTC. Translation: CASSFRGPLGYGYTF.

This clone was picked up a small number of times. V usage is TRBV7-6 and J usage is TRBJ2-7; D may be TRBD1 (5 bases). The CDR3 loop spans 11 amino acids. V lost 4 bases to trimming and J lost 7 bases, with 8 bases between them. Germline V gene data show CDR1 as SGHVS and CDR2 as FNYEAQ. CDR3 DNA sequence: TGTGCCAGCAGCTCGCGGACAGAGCAGTACTTC. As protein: CASSSRTEQYF.

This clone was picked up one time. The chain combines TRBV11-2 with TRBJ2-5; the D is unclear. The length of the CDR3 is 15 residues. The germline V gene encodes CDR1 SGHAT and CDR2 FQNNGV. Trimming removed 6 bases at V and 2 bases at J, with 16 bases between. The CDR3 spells CASSPGAFPQETQYF. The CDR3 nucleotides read TGTGCCAGCAGTCCAGGCGCTTTCCCGCAAGAGACCCAGTACTTC.

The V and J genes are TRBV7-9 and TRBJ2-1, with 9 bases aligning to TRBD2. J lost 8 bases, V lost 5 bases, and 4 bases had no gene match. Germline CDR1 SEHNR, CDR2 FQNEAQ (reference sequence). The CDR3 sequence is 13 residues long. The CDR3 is CASSRLADYEQFF. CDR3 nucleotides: TGTGCCAGCAGCCGACTAGCGGACTATGAGCAGTTCTTC.

This CDR3 is CASSPGTSGFIWELFF. As DNA, the CDR3 is TGCGCCAGCAGCCCGGGGACTAGCGGGTTTATTTGGGAGCTGTTTTTT. V is TRBV4-1 and J is TRBJ2-2; the match to TRBD2 covers 12 bases. Germline lookup yields CDR1 MGHRA and CDR2 YSYEKL. This CDR3 region has 16 residues. J lost 9 bases, V lost 4 bases, and 9 bases had no gene match.

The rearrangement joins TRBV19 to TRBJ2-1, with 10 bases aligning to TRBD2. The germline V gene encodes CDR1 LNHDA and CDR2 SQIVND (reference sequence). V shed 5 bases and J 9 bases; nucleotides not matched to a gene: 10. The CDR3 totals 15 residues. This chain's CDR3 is CASSFPGTSVGEQFF. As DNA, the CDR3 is TGTGCCAGTAGTTTTCCCGGGACTAGCGTTGGTGAGCAGTTCTTC.

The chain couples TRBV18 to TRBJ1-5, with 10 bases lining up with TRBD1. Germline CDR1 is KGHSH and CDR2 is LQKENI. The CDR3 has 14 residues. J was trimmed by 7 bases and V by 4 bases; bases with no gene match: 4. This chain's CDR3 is CASSHGTGEQPQHF. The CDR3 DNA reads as TGTGCCAGCTCACATGGGACAGGGGAGCAGCCCCAGCATTTT.

CDR3 protein: CAWSVSLGGYEQYF. CDR3 sequence (DNA): TGTGCCTGGAGTGTATCTCTGGGAGGTTACGAGCAGTACTTC. The chain uses TRBV30 and TRBJ2-7, with a possible D match to TRBD2 (6 bases). With 0 bases removed from V and 4 bases from J, the gap between germline ends came to 13 bases. CDR3 length: 14 amino acids. The V gene's germline CDR1 is GTSNPN and CDR2 SVGIG (reference sequence).

The CDR3 loop is CASSAGEYNEQFF. The CDR3 bases are TGTGCCAGCAGTGCAGGGGAGTACAATGAGCAGTTCTTC. The V call is TRBV27, the J call TRBJ2-1; D possibly corresponds to TRBD1 (6 bases). Trimming left V 5 bases short and J 4 bases short, with 9 bases between. Germline V gene sequence: CDR1 MNHEY, CDR2 SMNVEV (reference sequence). This CDR3 region has 13 residues.

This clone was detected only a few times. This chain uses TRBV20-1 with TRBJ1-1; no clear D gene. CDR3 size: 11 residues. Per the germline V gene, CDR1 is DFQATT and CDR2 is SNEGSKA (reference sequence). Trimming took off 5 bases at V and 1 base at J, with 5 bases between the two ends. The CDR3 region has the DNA TGCAGTGCTCAGGCGAACACTGAAGCTTTCTTT. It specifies CSAQANTEAFF.

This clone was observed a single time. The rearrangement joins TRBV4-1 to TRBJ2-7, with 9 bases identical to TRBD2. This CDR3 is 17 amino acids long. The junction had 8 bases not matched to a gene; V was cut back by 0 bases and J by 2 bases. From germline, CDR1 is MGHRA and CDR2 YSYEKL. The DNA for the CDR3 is TGCGCCAGCAGCCAAGAATCGGAGGCGGGAGGGCCCTACGAGCAGTACTTC. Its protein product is CASSQESEAGGPYEQYF.

Here the CDR3 DNA reads TGCGCCAGCAGCTTCCTGACAGGGGGCTACAATGAGCAGTTCTTC. Translation: CASSFLTGGYNEQFF. The chain joins TRBV5-1 to TRBJ2-1; 9 bases match TRBD1. In germline, CDR1 is SGHRS, CDR2 YFSETQ. With V trimmed by 2 bases and J by 3 bases, 3 bases remained unmatched. This CDR3 has 15 amino acids.

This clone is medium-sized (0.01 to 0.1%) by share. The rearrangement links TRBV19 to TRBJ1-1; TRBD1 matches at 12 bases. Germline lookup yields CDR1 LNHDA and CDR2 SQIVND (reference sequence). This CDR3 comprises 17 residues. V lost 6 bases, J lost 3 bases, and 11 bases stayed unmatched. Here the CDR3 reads CASRPRDRGQVDTEAFF. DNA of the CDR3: TGTGCCAGTAGACCCCGGGACAGGGGGCAAGTCGACACTGAAGCTTTCTTT.

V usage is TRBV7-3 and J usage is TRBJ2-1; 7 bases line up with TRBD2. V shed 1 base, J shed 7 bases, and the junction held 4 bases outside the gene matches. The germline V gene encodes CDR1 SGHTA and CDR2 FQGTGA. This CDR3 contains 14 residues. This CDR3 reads CASSLIPGGNEQFF. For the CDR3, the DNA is TGTGCCAGCAGCTTAATCCCGGGAGGTAATGAGCAGTTCTTC. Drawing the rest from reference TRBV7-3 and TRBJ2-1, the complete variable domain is GAGVSQTPSNKVTEKGKYVELRCDPISGHTALYWYRQSLGQGPEFLIYFQGTGAADDSGLPNDRFFAVRPEGSVSTLKIQRTERGDSAVYLCASSLIPGGNEQFFGPGTRLTVL.

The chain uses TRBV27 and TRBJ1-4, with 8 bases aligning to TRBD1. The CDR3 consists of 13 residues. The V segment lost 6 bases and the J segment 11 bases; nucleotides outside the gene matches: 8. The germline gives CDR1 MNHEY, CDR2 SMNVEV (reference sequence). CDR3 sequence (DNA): TGTGCCAGCAGGGGACAGGCAATGGGGAAACTGTTTTTT. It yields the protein CASRGQAMGKLFF.

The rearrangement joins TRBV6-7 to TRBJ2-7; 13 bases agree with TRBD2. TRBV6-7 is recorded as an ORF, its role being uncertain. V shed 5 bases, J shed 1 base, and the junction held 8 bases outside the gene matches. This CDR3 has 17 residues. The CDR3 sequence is CASSLLAGGNFSYEQYF. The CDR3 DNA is TGTGCCAGCAGTCTACTAGCGGGAGGGAATTTTTCCTACGAGCAGTACTTC.

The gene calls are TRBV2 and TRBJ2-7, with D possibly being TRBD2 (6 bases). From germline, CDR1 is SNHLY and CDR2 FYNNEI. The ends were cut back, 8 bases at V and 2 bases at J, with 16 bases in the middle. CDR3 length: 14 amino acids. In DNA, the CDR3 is TGTGCCAGCGCATGGGCGCGGGAAACCTACGAGCAGTACTTC. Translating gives CASAWARETYEQYF.

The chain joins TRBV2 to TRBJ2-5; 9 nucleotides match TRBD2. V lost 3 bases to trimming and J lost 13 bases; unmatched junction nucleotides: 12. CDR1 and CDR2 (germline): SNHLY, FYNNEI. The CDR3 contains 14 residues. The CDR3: CASSDSSGISSGYF. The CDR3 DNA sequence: TGTGCCAGCAGTGATTCTAGCGGGATTAGTAGTGGGTACTTC.

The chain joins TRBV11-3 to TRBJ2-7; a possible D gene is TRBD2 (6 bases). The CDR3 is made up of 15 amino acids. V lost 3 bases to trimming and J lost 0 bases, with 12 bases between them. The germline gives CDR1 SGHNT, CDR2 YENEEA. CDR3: CASSFTAGSSYEQYF. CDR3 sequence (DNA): TGTGCCAGCAGCTTCACAGCGGGCTCCTCCTACGAGCAGTACTTC.

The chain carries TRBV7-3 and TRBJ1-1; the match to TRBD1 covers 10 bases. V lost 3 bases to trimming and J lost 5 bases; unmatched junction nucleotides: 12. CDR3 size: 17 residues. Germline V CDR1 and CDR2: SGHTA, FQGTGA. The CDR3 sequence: CASSFLALGQGGTEAFF. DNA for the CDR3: TGTGCCAGCAGCTTCCTAGCCCTCGGACAGGGGGGGACTGAAGCTTTCTTT.

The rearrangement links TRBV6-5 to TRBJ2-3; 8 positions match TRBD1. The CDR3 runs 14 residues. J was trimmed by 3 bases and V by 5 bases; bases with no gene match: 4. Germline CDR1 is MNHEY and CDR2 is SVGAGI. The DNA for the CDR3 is TGTGCCAGCAGTCGGACAGGGAGGACAGATACGCAGTATTTT. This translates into CASSRTGRTDTQYF.

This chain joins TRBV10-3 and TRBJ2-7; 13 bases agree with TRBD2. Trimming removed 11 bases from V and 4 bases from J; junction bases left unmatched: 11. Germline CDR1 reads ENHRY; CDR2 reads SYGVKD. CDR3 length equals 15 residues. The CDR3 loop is CAAGRLAGGFYEQYF. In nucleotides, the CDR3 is TGTGCCGCTGGTAGACTAGCGGGAGGTTTTTACGAGCAGTACTTC.

For the CDR3, the DNA is TGTGCCTGGAGTGCCTCTAGGGGGGAGCTGTTTTTT. Its translation: CAWSASRGELFF. The rearrangement uses TRBV30 and TRBJ2-2, with D unresolved. Deletions cut 1 base from V and 8 bases from J, with 8 bases between. This CDR3 comprises 12 residues. Germline assignment: CDR1 GTSNPN and CDR2 SVGIG (reference sequence).

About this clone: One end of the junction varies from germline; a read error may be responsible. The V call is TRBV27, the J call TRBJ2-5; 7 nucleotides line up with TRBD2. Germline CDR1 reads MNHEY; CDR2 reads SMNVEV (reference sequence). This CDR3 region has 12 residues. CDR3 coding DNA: TGTGCCAGCAGTACACCGGGACTACGGTTGAACTTC. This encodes CASSTPGLRLNF.